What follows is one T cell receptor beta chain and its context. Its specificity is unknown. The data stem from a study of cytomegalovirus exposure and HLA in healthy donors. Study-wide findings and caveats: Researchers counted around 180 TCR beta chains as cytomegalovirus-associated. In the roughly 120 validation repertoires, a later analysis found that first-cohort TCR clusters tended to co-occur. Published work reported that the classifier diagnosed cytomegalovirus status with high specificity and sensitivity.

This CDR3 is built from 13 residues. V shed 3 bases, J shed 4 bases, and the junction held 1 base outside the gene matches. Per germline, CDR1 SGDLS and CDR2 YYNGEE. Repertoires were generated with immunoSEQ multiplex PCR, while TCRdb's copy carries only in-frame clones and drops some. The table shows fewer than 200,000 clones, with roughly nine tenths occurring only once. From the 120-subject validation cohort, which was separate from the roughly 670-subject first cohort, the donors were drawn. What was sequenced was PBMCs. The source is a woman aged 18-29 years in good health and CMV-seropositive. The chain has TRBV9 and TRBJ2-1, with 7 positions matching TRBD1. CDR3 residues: CASSGDSYNEQFF. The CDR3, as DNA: TGTGCCAGCAGCGGGGACAGTTACAATGAGCAGTTCTTC. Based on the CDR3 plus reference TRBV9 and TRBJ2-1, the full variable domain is DSGVTQTPKHLITATGQRVTLRCSPRSGDLSVYWYQQSLDQGLQFLIQYYNGEERAKGNILERFSAQQFPDLHSELNLSSLELGDSALYFCASSGDSYNEQFFGPGTRLTVL.